This T cell receptor beta chain stems from a study of blood T cell repertoires in COVID-19. Background on the study: The United States, Italy and Spain supplied acute and convalescent COVID-19 samples. Sources were T cells, B-cell-depleted T cells, or PBMCs; the material itself was cDNA or gDNA.

The CDR3 is 15 amino acids. Per germline, CDR1 LNHDA and CDR2 SQIVND (reference sequence). Losses at the gene ends were 5 bases for V and 9 bases for J; bases not matched to a gene: 13. Authors' processing steps: Researchers report that nucleated cell counts were estimated from reference gene primer amplification. Sequencing was performed with immunoSEQ multiplex PCR; in TCRdb, only in-frame clones are kept and a portion is missing. V and J calls and clone size are given by that table; D and trimming were obtained from the DNA. The sample holds hundreds of thousands of clones, around 91% seen once. This clonotype was sampled from a woman aged 18-30 years who had recovered from COVID-19. The chain is built from TRBV19 and TRBJ2-1; 7 positions match TRBD1. Sequenced material: peripheral blood. CDR3 DNA: TGTGCCAGTAGTCCTGAAACAGGGGTTAGGAGTGAGCAGTTCTTC. This sequence encodes CASSPETGVRSEQFF.